The clone carrying this T cell receptor beta chain was seen a few times. Germline lookup yields CDR1 SGHNT and CDR2 YYREEE (reference sequence). The V segment lost 4 bases and the J segment 2 bases; nucleotides outside the gene matches: 9. The CDR3 totals 16 residues. Clones were read by immunoSEQ multiplex PCR, and TCRdb kept only the in-frame ones, dropping some. The data contain 160,000 or so clones, over 75% of them singletons. Membership in each cohort depended on participant-reported clinical history. This entry is derived from a study of blood T cell repertoires in COVID-19. The genes are TRBV5-4 and TRBJ2-7; 10 nucleotides line up with TRBD2. The origin of this receptor is a human donor with acute COVID-19. The donor label of this sample is uncertain. Specimen: PBMCs or T cells enriched from blood (not recorded which). The CDR3: CASSGISGGPAYEQYF. The CDR3 DNA follows: TGTGCCAGCAGCGGTATTAGCGGGGGGCCCGCCTACGAGCAGTACTTC.